The 18 T cell receptor beta chains in this list originate from one sample, sequenced in a study of OX40 agonist ivuxolimab in advanced cancers. Assay used: immunoSEQ multiplex PCR; TCRdb lists only in-frame clones, some missing. In the table there are about 67,000 clones, 80% of which are singletons. Material: CD4+ or CD8+ T cells sorted from blood, obtained in a trial of the OX40 agonist ivuxolimab. Source of these receptors: an adult with an advanced solid tumor such as melanoma, head and neck, liver or kidney cancer.

This clone was seen once. The chain couples TRBV25-1 to TRBJ2-1; 12 positions agree with TRBD2. This CDR3 is 16 amino acids long. Trimming removed 1 base from V and 6 bases from J; junction bases left unmatched: 4. The germline V gene has CDR1 MGHDK and CDR2 SYGVNS. CDR3: CASSESSGRAVNEQFF. Here the CDR3 DNA reads TGTGCCAGCAGTGAATCTAGCGGGAGGGCCGTCAATGAGCAGTTCTTC.

The chain carries TRBV5-1 and TRBJ1-6; tentatively, D is TRBD1 (5 bases). The CDR3 loop spans 17 amino acids. Germline V gene lookup returns CDR1 SGHRS and CDR2 YFSETQ. V was shortened by 0 bases and J by 10 bases, with 20 bases between the two germline ends. Written as DNA, the CDR3 is TGCGCCAGCAGCTTGGCCCGGCAGGGACGGGGAGACTCACCCCTCCACTTT. Residues: CASSLARQGRGDSPLHF.

The gene calls are TRBV28 and TRBJ2-4; 10 bases fit TRBD2. Trimming cost V 6 bases and J 4 bases; bases outside gene matches: 6. In germline, CDR1 is MDHEN, CDR2 SYDVKM. This CDR3 has 15 residues. The CDR3 DNA reads TGTGCCAGCAGCCAAGCGGGGGGGGCGAAAAACATTCAGTACTTC. Translation gives CASSQAGGAKNIQYF.

The rearrangement links TRBV15 to TRBJ1-4, with TRBD1 identical over 8 bases. Germline assignment: CDR1 LNHNV and CDR2 YYDKDF (reference sequence). V lost 8 bases and J lost 0; bases outside the gene matches: 8. The CDR3 consists of 16 residues. CDR3 nucleotides: TGTGCCACCCACCGGGACAGGAGTGCAACTAATGAAAAACTGTTTTTT. It codes for CATHRDRSATNEKLFF.

This clone was detected once. The chain has TRBV15 and TRBJ2-7; TRBD2 matches 7 bases. Per the germline V gene, CDR1 is LNHNV and CDR2 is YYDKDF (reference sequence). V gave up 0 bases and J gave up 2 bases; unmatched junction bases: 1. This CDR3 comprises 14 residues. Here the CDR3 reads CATSREAGAYEQYF. CDR3 DNA: TGTGCCACCAGCAGAGAGGCGGGGGCCTACGAGCAGTACTTC.

The V gene is TRBV4-2, the J gene TRBJ2-3; 7 bases fit TRBD2. The trim removed 4 bases at V and 0 bases at J, leaving 10 bases unmatched. The CDR3 runs 17 residues. Germline V gives CDR1 LGHNA, CDR2 YNFKEQ. CDR3 protein: CASSPLGERGSTDTQYF. The CDR3 DNA follows: TGTGCCAGCAGCCCTCTGGGGGAGCGGGGAAGCACAGATACGCAGTATTTT.

V gene TRBV30 combines with J gene TRBJ2-3, with D possibly TRBD2 on 6 matching bases. The CDR3 sequence is 14 residues long. Trimming took off 5 bases at V and 0 bases at J, with 12 bases between the two ends. The germline V gene has CDR1 GTSNPN and CDR2 SVGIG (reference sequence). CDR3 DNA sequence: TGTGCCTGGGGGCCGGGGACTAGCACAGATACGCAGTATTTT. Protein sequence: CAWGPGTSTDTQYF.

This clone was seen more than once but under ten times. The chain is built from TRBV6-5 and TRBJ1-6, with unresolved D. Germline V gene data show CDR1 as MNHEY and CDR2 as SVGAGI. The V gene lost 6 bases and the J gene lost 10 bases, with 16 bases spanning the gap. CDR3 length equals 14 residues. CDR3 bases: TGTGCCAGCAGCACCCCACCTATCTTCTCACCCCTCCACTTT. This translates into CASSTPPIFSPLHF.

The chain carries TRBV2 and TRBJ1-4; a possible D gene is TRBD1 (6 bases). Germline V lookup: CDR1 SNHLY, CDR2 FYNNEI. CDR3 length: 13 amino acids. CDR3 loop: CATKGGGSEKLFF. CDR3 DNA: TGTGCTACCAAGGGGGGCGGGTCTGAAAAACTGTTTTTT.

The chain has TRBV5-1 and TRBJ2-3; the D gene could be TRBD1 or TRBD2 (5 bases each). The CDR3 loop spans 14 amino acids. CDR1 SGHRS and CDR2 YFSETQ come from the germline V gene. The V and J ends lost 4 bases and 4 bases respectively, with 13 bases between them. CDR3 nucleotides: TGCGCCAGCAGCCTCGAAGGGACGGCAGATACGCAGTATTTT. Protein: CASSLEGTADTQYF.

V usage is TRBV4-1 and J usage is TRBJ2-2; perhaps TRBD2 as D (6 bases). The germline gives CDR1 MGHRA, CDR2 YSYEKL. The CDR3 contains 15 residues. V dropped 3 bases and J dropped 4 bases, with 12 bases sitting between them. CDR3 amino acids: CASSHVGTSTGELFF. CDR3 nucleotide sequence: TGCGCCAGCAGCCATGTAGGGACTTCCACCGGGGAGCTGTTTTTT.

V gene TRBV7-2 combines with J gene TRBJ2-3; the D gene is possibly TRBD2 (5 bases). Looked up from germline, CDR1 is SGHTA and CDR2 is FQGNSA. The CDR3 consists of 12 residues. Trimming removed 5 bases from V and 8 bases from J, with 11 bases in between. This CDR3 is CASSSGHGTQYF. The CDR3 DNA sequence: TGTGCCAGCAGCAGCGGTCATGGTACGCAGTATTTT.

This chain joins TRBV7-9 and TRBJ2-5; 14 bases line up with TRBD2. Germline V lookup: CDR1 SEHNR, CDR2 FQNEAQ (reference sequence). The CDR3 consists of 15 residues. Trimming removed 5 bases from V and 5 bases from J; junction bases left unmatched: 4. As DNA, the CDR3 is TGTGCCAGCAGCCCGGGACTAGCGGGGGATGAGACCCAGTACTTC. Amino acid sequence: CASSPGLAGDETQYF.

The rearrangement links TRBV6-6 to TRBJ1-1; D gene ambiguous. CDR3 length: 13 residues. Germline CDR1 MNHNY, CDR2 SVGAGI (reference sequence). V dropped 8 bases and J dropped 2 bases, with 12 bases sitting between them. The CDR3 loop reads CASGLLRNTEAFF. CDR3 DNA: TGTGCCAGCGGCCTTCTCAGAAACACTGAAGCTTTCTTT.

The chain uses TRBV28 and TRBJ2-5; 12 bases map to TRBD2. V shed 4 bases, J shed 4 bases, and the junction held 4 bases outside the gene matches. Per germline, CDR1 MDHEN and CDR2 SYDVKM. The CDR3 extends over 15 amino acids. CDR3 sequence (DNA): TGTGCCAGCAGTTCACTAGCGGGAGGCCTAGAGACCCAGTACTTC. It codes for CASSSLAGGLETQYF.

This clone was picked up one time. V is TRBV6-6 and J is TRBJ2-7; D is tentatively TRBD1 or TRBD2 (5 bases each). This CDR3 contains 15 residues. CDR1 is MNHNY and CDR2 is SVGAGI in the germline V gene (reference sequence). Trimming left V 0 bases short and J 7 bases short, with 16 bases between. CDR3 bases: TGTGCCAGCAGTTACTCGAGGGGAAATACGGGAGAGCAGTACTTC. Translation: CASSYSRGNTGEQYF.

CDR3 region: CASSLLAGEMLPGELFF. The CDR3 region has the DNA TGTGCCAGCAGCTTATTGGCCGGGGAAATGCTTCCCGGGGAGCTGTTTTTT. This chain links TRBV7-8 with TRBJ2-2, with D tentatively TRBD2 (5 bases). CDR1 and CDR2 (germline): SGHVS, FQNEAQ. This CDR3 is 17 amino acids long. Deletions cut 2 bases from V and 6 bases from J, with 19 bases between.

The chain carries TRBV2 and TRBJ2-3, with 16 bases aligning to TRBD2. CDR3 length: 15 residues. CDR1 is SNHLY, CDR2 FYNNEI, per germline. The ends lost 6 bases at V and 4 bases at J; junction bases unmatched: 1. In DNA, the CDR3 is TGTGCCAGCAGCGGGACTAGCGGGAGGGCAGATACGCAGTATTTT. Residues: CASSGTSGRADTQYF.